This passage covers 8 T cell receptor beta chains from one sample sequenced in a study of T cell responses to AZD1222 COVID-19 vaccine. Profiled with immunoSEQ multiplex PCR; TCRdb holds only in-frame clones, not every one. The data show about 160,000 clones, with roughly 88% seen just once and 4% to 5.5% held by the top ten. Material: peripheral blood, obtained 28 days after the second AZD1222 dose. These TCRs come from an adult who received the AZD1222 COVID-19 vaccine.

The chain employs TRBV6-6 and TRBJ1-6; 9 bases line up with TRBD1. The CDR3 loop spans 14 amino acids. V shed 6 bases, J shed 10 bases, and the junction held 7 bases outside the gene matches. The germline V gene encodes CDR1 MNHNY and CDR2 SVGAGI (reference sequence). The chain's CDR3 is CASSPRDRVSPLHF. The DNA for the CDR3 is TGTGCCAGCAGCCCCCGGGACAGGGTCTCACCCCTCCACTTT.

The chain carries TRBV7-9 and TRBJ2-5; D perhaps matches TRBD2 (6 bases). Trimming removed 3 bases at V and 1 base at J, with 12 bases between. The CDR3 is 15 amino acids. Germline V gives CDR1 SEHNR, CDR2 FQNEAQ (reference sequence). The DNA for the CDR3 is TGTGCCAGCAGCTTTACACCGGGACTCCAAGAGACCCAGTACTTC. It yields the protein CASSFTPGLQETQYF.

The rearrangement uses TRBV5-5 and TRBJ1-3; 9 bases agree with TRBD1. V lost 0 bases to trimming and J lost 5 bases; unmatched junction nucleotides: 6. This CDR3 is built from 16 residues. The germline CDR1 and CDR2 sequences are SGHKS and YYEKEE (reference sequence). As DNA, the CDR3 is TGTGCCAGCAGCTTGGTTGCGGGACAGGGTAGAAACACCATATATTTT. Its translation: CASSLVAGQGRNTIYF.

This chain links TRBV6-5 with TRBJ1-2, with 7 positions matching TRBD1. The CDR3 length is 14 residues. Germline CDR1 reads MNHEY; CDR2 reads SVGAGI. V shed 6 bases and J 7 bases; nucleotides not matched to a gene: 11. In nucleotides, the CDR3 is TGTGCCAGCAGGGACCCGACAGGGATCAGTGGCTACACCTTC. Amino acids: CASRDPTGISGYTF.

The CDR3 reads CAWSRMNTEAFF. CDR3 bases: TGTGCCTGGAGTCGAATGAACACTGAAGCTTTCTTT. V usage is TRBV30 and J usage is TRBJ1-1, with D unclear. This CDR3 comprises 12 residues. V lost 2 bases, J lost 0 bases, and 4 bases lay in between. Germline CDR1 reads GTSNPN; CDR2 reads SVGIG (reference sequence).

This clone is a singleton in its sample. This chain's CDR3 is CASSPERYEQYF. The CDR3 DNA reads TGTGCCAGCAGTCCGGAACGATACGAGCAGTACTTC. This chain joins TRBV6-2 or TRBV6-3 and TRBJ2-7, with no clear D. The CDR3 loop spans 12 amino acids. The germline V gene encodes CDR1 MNHEY and CDR2 SVGEGT. The V gene lost 5 bases and the J gene lost 4 bases, with 9 bases spanning the gap.

The rearrangement joins TRBV5-4 to TRBJ2-3, with 10 bases matching TRBD2. V dropped 4 bases and J dropped 0; count of bases not matched to a gene: 2. Germline V CDR1 and CDR2: SGHNT, YYREEE (reference sequence). The length of the CDR3 is 15 residues. CDR3 sequence reads: CASSPSGGSTDTQYF. The DNA of the CDR3 is TGTGCCAGCAGCCCTAGCGGGGGCAGCACAGATACGCAGTATTTT.

The chain couples TRBV10-3 to TRBJ2-2, with 9 bases identical to TRBD1. This CDR3 has 13 residues. V shed 10 bases and J 4 bases; nucleotides not matched to a gene: 4. The germline CDR1 and CDR2 sequences are ENHRY and SYGVKD. CDR3 sequence reads: CATQQGATGELFF. CDR3 DNA sequence: TGTGCCACCCAACAGGGGGCCACCGGGGAGCTGTTTTTT.